This T cell receptor beta chain was captured in a study of blood T cell repertoires in COVID-19 (dated by TCRdb to between 2020 and 2021). With respect to the entire study: Samples from collaborators originated in the United States, Italy and Spain and spanned both the acute and convalescent phases of COVID-19. The material from the prospective study consisted of cDNA or gDNA derived from T cells, B-cell-depleted T cells, or PBMCs. Subjects who had been exposed to COVID-19, were actively infected with it, or had recovered from it provided the deeply sampled blood TCRbeta repertoires that made up the dataset. The repertoires were made available in a free public database intended to serve as a resource for research on the immune response to SARS-CoV-2. The samples were drawn from two sources: the first 160 participants of the ongoing ImmuneRACE study, and some 1,300 subjects contributed by 6 global collaborators. Nearly every sample came with metadata listing a de-identified subject ID, COVID-19 status, age in years and sex. Where available, HLA class I and class II types were obtained from metadata supplied by the sample provider rather than from assay-based typing.

At the junction V is shortened by 9 bases and J by 3 bases; bases outside the gene matches: 4. Sequences SNHLY (CDR1) and FYNNEI (CDR2) are obtained from the germline V gene. From its cysteine to its phenylalanine, the CDR3 spans 12 amino acids. Solely the CDR3 DNA is kept, with 36 bases framed from the first base. The collaborating institutions used their own protocols to collect whole blood in K2EDTA tubes. For TCRbeta analysis, collaborator samples were shipped as frozen whole blood, as isolated PBMCs, or as DNA extracted from either sample type. The immunoSEQ Assay, a bias-controlled multiplex PCR, was used to amplify TCRbeta CDR3 regions from genomic DNA. Per the original workflow: Within the assay, amplification of reference gene primers was used to estimate how many nucleated cells each sample contained. Sequence reads were collapsed and filtered to measure the absolute abundance of every unique TCRbeta CDR3 rearrangement. For each sample, productive Simpson clonality was calculated by taking the square root of Simpson's diversity index across productive rearrangements. The immuneACCESS repertoire file appears here via TCRdb, limited to in-frame rearrangements. These files lack a portion of the clones; in checked studies, under half of the deficit traces to unresolved V genes, and the cause of the others is not known. V, J and clone size are those of that table, while D and trimming were read from the DNA. The sample contains about 81,000 clones, approximately 85% of them found a single time. Roughly 6.6% of the sample goes to the ten largest clones.

What the authors observed across the whole study: Clinical and demographic metadata were provided uncurated, with the amount varying by source and participant.

Regarding this clone: The specificity of this receptor is unknown. Nothing much larger sits one base from this clone, and base qualities are not available. The same CDR3 arises from other DNA sequences in this sample as well.

The receptor chain draws on TRBV2 and TRBJ2-7, and TRBD2 matches 8 of the central bases. This sequence originates from a man aged 70 or older with acute or convalescent COVID-19. Sequenced material: peripheral blood. The CDR3 amino acid sequence is: CASTRGGYEQYF. The nucleotides read TGTGCCAGTACCCGGGGGGGCTACGAGCAGTACTTC. Reference TRBV2 and TRBJ2-7 proteins supply the regions before and after the CDR3; the full variable domain is: EPEVTQTPSHQVTQMGQEVILRCVPISNHLYFYWYRQILGQKVEFLVSFYNNEISEKSEIFDDQFSVERPDGSNFTLKIRSTKLEDSAMYFCASTRGGYEQYFGPGTRLTVT.